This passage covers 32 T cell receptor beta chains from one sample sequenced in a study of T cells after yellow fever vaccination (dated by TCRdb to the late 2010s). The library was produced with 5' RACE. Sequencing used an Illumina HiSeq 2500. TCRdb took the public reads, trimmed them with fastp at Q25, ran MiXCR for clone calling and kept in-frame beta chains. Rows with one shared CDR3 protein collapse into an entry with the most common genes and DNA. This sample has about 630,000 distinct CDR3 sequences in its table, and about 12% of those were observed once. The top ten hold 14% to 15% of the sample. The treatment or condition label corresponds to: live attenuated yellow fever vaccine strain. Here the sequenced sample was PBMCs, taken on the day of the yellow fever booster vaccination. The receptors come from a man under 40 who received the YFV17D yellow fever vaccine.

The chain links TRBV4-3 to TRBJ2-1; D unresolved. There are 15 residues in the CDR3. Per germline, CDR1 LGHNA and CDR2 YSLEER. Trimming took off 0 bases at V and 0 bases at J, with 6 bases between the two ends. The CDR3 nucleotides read TGCGCCAGCAGCCAAGAAGCGAGCTCCTACAATGAGCAGTTCTTC. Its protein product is CASSQEASSYNEQFF.

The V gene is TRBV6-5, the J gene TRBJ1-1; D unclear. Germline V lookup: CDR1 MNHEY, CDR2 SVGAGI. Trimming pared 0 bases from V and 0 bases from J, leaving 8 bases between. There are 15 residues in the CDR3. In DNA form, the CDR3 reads TGTGCCAGCAGTTACTCTGGAAATATGAACACTGAAGCTTTCTTT. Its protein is CASSYSGNMNTEAFF.

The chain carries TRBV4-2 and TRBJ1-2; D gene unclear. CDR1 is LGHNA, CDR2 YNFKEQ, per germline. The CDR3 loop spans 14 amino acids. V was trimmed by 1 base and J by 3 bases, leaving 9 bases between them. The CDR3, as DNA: TGTGCCAGCAGCCAAGGGATCCTTGACTATGGCTACACCTTC. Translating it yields CASSQGILDYGYTF.

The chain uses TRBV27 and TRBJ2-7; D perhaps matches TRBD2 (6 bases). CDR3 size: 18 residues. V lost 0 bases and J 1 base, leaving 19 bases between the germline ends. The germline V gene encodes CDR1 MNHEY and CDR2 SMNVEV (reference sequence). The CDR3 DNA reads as TGTGCCAGCAGTTTATCGGGCGAGGGGAGGCGTGTGTCCTACGAGCAGTACTTC. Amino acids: CASSLSGEGRRVSYEQYF.

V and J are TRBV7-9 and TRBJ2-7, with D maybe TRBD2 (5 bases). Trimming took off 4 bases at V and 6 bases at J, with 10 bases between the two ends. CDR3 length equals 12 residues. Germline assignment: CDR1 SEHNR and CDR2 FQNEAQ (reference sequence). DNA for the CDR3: TGTGCCAGCAGCTCGGGGTTCCTCGAGCAGTACTTC. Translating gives CASSSGFLEQYF.

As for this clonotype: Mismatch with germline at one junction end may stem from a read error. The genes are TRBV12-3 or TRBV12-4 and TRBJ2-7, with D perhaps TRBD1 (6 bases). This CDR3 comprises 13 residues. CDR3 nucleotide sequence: TGTGGCAGCACCCGGGACAACACCTACGAGCAGTACTTC. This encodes CGSTRDNTYEQYF.

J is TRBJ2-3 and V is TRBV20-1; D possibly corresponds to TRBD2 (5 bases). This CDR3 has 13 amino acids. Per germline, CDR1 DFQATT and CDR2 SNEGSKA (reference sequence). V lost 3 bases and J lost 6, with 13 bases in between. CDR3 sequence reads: CSASRTPRDTQYF. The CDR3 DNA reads TGCAGTGCTAGTAGGACTCCGCGGGATACGCAGTATTTT.

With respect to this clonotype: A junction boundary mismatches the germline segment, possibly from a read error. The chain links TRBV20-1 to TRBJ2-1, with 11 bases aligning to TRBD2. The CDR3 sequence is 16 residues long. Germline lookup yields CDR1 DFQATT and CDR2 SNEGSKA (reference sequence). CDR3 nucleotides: TGCTGTGCTAGAACCTCGACTAGCGGGAACAACAATGAGCAGTTCTTC. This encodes CCARTSTSGNNNEQFF.

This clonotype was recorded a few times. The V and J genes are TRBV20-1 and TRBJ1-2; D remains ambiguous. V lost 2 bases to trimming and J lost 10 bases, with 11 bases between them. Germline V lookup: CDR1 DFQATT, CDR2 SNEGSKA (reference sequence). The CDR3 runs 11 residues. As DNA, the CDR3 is TGCAGTGCTAGATCGGGGATTTTCTACACCTTC. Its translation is CSARSGIFYTF.

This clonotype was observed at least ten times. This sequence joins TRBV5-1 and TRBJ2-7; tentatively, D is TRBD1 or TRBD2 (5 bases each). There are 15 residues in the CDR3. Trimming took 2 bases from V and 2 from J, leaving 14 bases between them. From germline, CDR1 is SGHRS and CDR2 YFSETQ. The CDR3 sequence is CASSFQDGGAYEQYF. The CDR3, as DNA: TGCGCCAGCAGCTTCCAGGATGGGGGTGCCTACGAGCAGTACTTC.

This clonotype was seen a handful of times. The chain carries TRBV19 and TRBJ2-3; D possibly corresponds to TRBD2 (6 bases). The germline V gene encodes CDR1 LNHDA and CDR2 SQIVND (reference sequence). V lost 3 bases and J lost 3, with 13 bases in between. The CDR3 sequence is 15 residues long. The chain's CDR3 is CASSMAGRRTDTQYF. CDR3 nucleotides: TGTGCCAGTAGTATGGCGGGGAGGAGGACAGATACGCAGTATTTT.

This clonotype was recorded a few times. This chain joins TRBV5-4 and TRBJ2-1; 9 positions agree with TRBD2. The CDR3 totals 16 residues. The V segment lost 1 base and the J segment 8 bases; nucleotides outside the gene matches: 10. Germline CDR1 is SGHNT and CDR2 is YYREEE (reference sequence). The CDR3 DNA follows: TGTGCCAGCAGCTTGCCCCCTAGCGGGATAGGCGATGAGCAGTTCTTC. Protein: CASSLPPSGIGDEQFF.

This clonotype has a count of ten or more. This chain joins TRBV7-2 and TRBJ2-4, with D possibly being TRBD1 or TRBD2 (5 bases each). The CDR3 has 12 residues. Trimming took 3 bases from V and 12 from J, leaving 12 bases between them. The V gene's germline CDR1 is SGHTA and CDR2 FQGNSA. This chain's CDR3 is CASSFFRDRQYF. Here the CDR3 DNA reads TGTGCCAGCAGCTTCTTCCGGGACCGTCAGTACTTC.

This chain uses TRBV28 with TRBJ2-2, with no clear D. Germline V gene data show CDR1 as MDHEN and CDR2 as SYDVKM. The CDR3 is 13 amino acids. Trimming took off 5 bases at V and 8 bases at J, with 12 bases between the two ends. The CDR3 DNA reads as TGTGCCAGCAGTCCCCCCTCGGCGGGGGAGCTGTTTTTT. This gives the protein CASSPPSAGELFF. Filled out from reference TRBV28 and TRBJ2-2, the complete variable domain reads DVKVTQSSRYLVKRTGEKVFLECVQDMDHENMFWYRQDPGLGLRLIYFSYDVKMKEKGDIPEGYSVSREKKERFSLILESASTNQTSMYLCASSPPSAGELFFGEGSRLTVL.

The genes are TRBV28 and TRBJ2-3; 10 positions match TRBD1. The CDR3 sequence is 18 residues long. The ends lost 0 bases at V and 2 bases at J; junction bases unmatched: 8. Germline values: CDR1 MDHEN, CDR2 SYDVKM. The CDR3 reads CASSLWGTGADLTDTQYF. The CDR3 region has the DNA TGTGCCAGCAGTTTATGGGGGACAGGGGCCGACCTCACAGATACGCAGTATTTT.

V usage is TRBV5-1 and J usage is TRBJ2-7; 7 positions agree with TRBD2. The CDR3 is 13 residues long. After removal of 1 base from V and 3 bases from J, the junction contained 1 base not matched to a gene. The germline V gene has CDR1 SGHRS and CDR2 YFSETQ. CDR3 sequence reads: CASSLTSDYEQYF. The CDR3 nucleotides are TGCGCCAGCAGCTTGACTAGCGACTACGAGCAGTACTTC.

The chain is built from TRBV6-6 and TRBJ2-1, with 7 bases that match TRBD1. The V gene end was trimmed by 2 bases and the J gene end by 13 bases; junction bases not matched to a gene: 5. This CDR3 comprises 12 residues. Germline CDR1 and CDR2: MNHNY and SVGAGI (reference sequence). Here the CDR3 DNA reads TGTGCCAGCAGTTACGAGGGGACAGTCCAGTTCTTC. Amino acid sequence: CASSYEGTVQFF.

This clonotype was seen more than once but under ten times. The CDR3 is CASSFLAGGPTGELFF. The CDR3 DNA reads as TGTGCCAGCAGTTTCCTAGCGGGAGGGCCAACCGGGGAGCTGTTTTTT. This chain links TRBV12-3 or TRBV12-4 with TRBJ2-2, with 12 bases aligning to TRBD2. The CDR3 sequence is 16 residues long. The ends lost 3 bases at V and 5 bases at J; junction bases unmatched: 4.

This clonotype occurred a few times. Here the CDR3 DNA reads TGCAGTGCCCTTAGAGAGACCCAGTACTTC. Protein: CSALRETQYF. The chain has TRBV20-1 and TRBJ2-5; D is unclear. The length of the CDR3 is 10 residues. CDR1 is DFQATT, CDR2 SNEGSKA, per germline (reference sequence). With 6 bases removed from V and 4 bases from J, the gap between germline ends came to 6 bases.

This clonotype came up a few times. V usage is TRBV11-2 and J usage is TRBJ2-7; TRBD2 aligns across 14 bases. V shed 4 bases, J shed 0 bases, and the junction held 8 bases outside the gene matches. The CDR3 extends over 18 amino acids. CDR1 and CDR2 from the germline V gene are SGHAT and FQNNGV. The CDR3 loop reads CASSSGTSGSPSSYEQYF. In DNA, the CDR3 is TGTGCCAGCAGCTCCGGGACTAGCGGGAGCCCGAGCTCCTACGAGCAGTACTTC.

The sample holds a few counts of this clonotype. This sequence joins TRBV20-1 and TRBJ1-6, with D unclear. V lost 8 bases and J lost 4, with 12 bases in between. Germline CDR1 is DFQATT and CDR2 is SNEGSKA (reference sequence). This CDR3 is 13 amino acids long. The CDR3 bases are TGCAGTCCGTATTTTAGTTATAATTCACCCCTCCACTTT. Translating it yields CSPYFSYNSPLHF.

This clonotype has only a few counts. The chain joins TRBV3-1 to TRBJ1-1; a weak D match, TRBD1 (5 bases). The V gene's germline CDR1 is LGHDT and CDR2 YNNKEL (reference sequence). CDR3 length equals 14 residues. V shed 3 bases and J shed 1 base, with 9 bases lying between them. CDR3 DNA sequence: TGTGCCAGCAGCCAGTGGGGCCAGAACACTGAAGCTTTCTTT. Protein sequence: CASSQWGQNTEAFF. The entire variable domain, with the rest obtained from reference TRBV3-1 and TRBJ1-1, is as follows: DTAVSQTPKYLVTQMGNDKSIKCEQNLGHDTMYWYKQDSKKFLKIMFSYNNKELIINETVPNRFSPKSPDKAHLNLHINSLELGDSAVYFCASSQWGQNTEAFFGQGTRLTVV.

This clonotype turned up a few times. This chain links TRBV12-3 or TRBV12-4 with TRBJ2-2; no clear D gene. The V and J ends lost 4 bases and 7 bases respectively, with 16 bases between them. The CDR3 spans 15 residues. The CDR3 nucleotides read TGTGCCAGCAGTTCAGCCGGATGGGATAACGGGGAGCTGTTTTTT. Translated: CASSSAGWDNGELFF.

CDR3 in DNA: TGTGCCAGCAGCTTAGCGCGGGTAGACTATGGCTACACCTTC. It is translated as CASSLARVDYGYTF. The rearrangement links TRBV7-2 to TRBJ1-2, with unresolved D. V gave up 0 bases and J gave up 3 bases, with 8 bases separating them. In germline, CDR1 is SGHTA, CDR2 FQGNSA. This CDR3 comprises 14 residues.

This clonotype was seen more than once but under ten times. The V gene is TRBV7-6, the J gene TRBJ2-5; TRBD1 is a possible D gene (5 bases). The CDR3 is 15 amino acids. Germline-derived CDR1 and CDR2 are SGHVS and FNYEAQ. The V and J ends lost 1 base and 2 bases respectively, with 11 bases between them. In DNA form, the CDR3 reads TGTGCCAGCAGCTTAGTGTGGACACCGCAAGAGACCCAGTACTTC. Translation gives CASSLVWTPQETQYF.

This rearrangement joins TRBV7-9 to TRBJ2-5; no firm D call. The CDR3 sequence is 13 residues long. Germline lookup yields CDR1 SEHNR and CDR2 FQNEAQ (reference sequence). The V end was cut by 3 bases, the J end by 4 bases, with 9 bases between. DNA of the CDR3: TGTGCCAGCAGCTTCCGGAATCGAGAGACCCAGTACTTC. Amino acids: CASSFRNRETQYF.

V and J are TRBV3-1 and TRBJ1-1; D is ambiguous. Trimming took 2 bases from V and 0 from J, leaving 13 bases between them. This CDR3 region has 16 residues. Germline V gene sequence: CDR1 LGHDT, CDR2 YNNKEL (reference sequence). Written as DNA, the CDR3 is TGTGCCAGCAGCCAAAGGGCCGGCCAGATGAACACTGAAGCTTTCTTT. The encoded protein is CASSQRAGQMNTEAFF.

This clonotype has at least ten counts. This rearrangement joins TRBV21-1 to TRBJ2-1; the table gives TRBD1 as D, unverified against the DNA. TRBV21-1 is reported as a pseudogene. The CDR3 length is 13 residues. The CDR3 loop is CASTPGQYFEQFF. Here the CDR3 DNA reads TGTGCCAGCACTCCGGGACAGTATTTCGAGCAGTTCTTC.

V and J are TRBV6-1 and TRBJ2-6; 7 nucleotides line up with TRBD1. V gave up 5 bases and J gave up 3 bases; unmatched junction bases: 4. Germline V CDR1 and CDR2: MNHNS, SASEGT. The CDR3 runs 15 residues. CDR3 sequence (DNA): TGTGCCAGCAGTCTCAGGGGGTTTGGGGCCAACGTCCTGACTTTC. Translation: CASSLRGFGANVLTF.

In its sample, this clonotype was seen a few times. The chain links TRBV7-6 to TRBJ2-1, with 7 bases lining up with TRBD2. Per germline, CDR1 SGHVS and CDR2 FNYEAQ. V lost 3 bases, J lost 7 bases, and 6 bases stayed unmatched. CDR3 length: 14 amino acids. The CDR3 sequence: CASSFSGGLNEQFF. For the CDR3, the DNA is TGTGCCAGCAGCTTCTCGGGAGGTTTAAATGAGCAGTTCTTC.

CDR3: CASSALAGAGEQFF. CDR3 DNA: TGTGCCAGCAGCGCCCTAGCGGGAGCCGGTGAGCAGTTCTTC. The genes are TRBV7-9 and TRBJ2-1, with TRBD2 matching over 10 bases. The length of the CDR3 is 14 residues. The junction had 7 bases not matched to a gene; V was cut back by 5 bases and J by 9 bases. Germline lookup yields CDR1 SEHNR and CDR2 FQNEAQ (reference sequence).

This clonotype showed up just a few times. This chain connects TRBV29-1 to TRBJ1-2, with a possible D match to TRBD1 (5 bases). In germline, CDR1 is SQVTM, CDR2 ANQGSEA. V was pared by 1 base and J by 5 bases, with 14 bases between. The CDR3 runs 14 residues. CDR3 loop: CSVEARDQVYGYTF. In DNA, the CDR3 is TGCAGCGTTGAAGCAAGGGACCAGGTATATGGCTACACCTTC.